This TCR beta chain was obtained from a study of cytomegalovirus exposure and HLA in healthy donors. Whole-study findings and limits: V- and J-gene trimming of TCR beta was linked (in a later analysis) to a missense DCLRE1C variant. The authors considered a cluster of highly shared sequence variants likely to be a sequencing artifact. Researchers had no immune exposure information except CMV serostatus available.

In the case of this clone: Its antigen remains unknown.

Researchers ran the PCR with 60 Vbeta and 13 Jbeta primers. TCRdb's table, derived via immunoSEQ multiplex PCR, lists solely in-frame clones and lacks some. This table has over 50,000 clones, 89% appearing once. J lost 6 bases, V lost 5 bases, and 8 bases had no gene match. The CDR3 is 15 residues long. CDR1 MNHEY and CDR2 SVGAGI come from the germline V gene. V gene TRBV6-5 combines with J gene TRBJ1-1; 11 positions agree with TRBD1. The sequencing sample was made of PBMCs. This TCR was recovered from a man younger than 45 in good health and CMV-seropositive. CDR3 residues: CASSGKDRGRAEAFF. CDR3 DNA: TGTGCCAGCAGTGGAAAGGACAGGGGGCGGGCTGAAGCTTTCTTT.